This is a list of T cell receptor beta chains from one sample in a study of siplizumab effects on memory and regulatory T cells. Using immunoSEQ multiplex PCR, the repertoire was profiled, and TCRdb retains in-frame clones only, with some absent. The sample lists roughly 120,000 clones; about 94% were seen once. Sequencing was performed on non-Treg CD4+ T cells sorted from blood. These receptors were obtained from a human donor in good health. Each CDR3 is given with its conserved first and last residue. The order of the fields is D gene, J gene, clone size, V gene, CDR3 DNA, CDR3 protein. D genes are given only for firm matches. Size tells how often a clone was seen (once, few, many) or the class of an expanded clone, and some rows leave it out.

-	TRBJ2-3	few	TRBV20-1	TGCAGTGCGCCGGCGGGTCCGCCGCAGTATTTT	CSAPAGPPQYF
-	TRBJ1-1	-	TRBV5-1	TGCGCCAGCAGCTCTGGACAGTCCGGGAGTGAAGCTTTCTTT	CASSSGQSGSEAFF
TRBD1	TRBJ2-2	-	TRBV6-1	TGTGCCAGCAGTGGCCGGGACAGGGCCAACACCGGGGAGCTGTTTTTT	CASSGRDRANTGELFF
-	TRBJ1-5	-	TRBV5-6	TGTGCCAGCAGCCGGACAGATAATAGCAATCAGCCCCAGCATTTT	CASSRTDNSNQPQHF
-	TRBJ1-2	-	TRBV6-9	TGTGCCAGCAGTTCCTCGGGAAACTATGGCTACACCTTC	CASSSSGNYGYTF
-	TRBJ2-7	-	TRBV6-5	TGTGCCAGCAGTTACTCGGCTACAGGGACTGGCGAGCAGTACTTC	CASSYSATGTGEQYF
-	TRBJ2-1	-	TRBV18	TGTGCCAGCTCAGGACCAGGGGAGAGTTACAATGAGCAGTTCTTC	CASSGPGESYNEQFF
TRBD2	TRBJ2-5	-	TRBV10-1	TGCGCCAGCAGTCCTAGCGGTCTTGGGACGGAGACCCAGTACTTC	CASSPSGLGTETQYF
-	TRBJ1-2	-	TRBV7-9	TGTGCCAGCAGTCCAGAGACTTACAGGGTTAACTATGGCTACACCTTC	CASSPETYRVNYGYTF
TRBD1	TRBJ1-4	-	TRBV5-1	TGCGCCAGCAGCGGAACAGGGGAGAAGGAAGAAAAACTGTTTTTT	CASSGTGEKEEKLFF